A single sample gave rise to the 28 T cell receptor beta chains below, sequenced in a study of cytomegalovirus exposure and HLA in healthy donors. PCR involved 60 Vbeta and 13 Jbeta primers. Assay: immunoSEQ multiplex PCR; the TCRdb copy retains only in-frame clones and omits some. The sample carries roughly 150,000 clones, approximately 78% recorded once. The sample comprised PBMCs. These TCRs come from a woman aged 35 to 49 in good health and CMV-seropositive.

This clone appeared a few times. This chain connects TRBV7-2 to TRBJ1-6, with D unresolved. V dropped 0 bases and J dropped 7 bases, with 16 bases sitting between them. The CDR3 is made up of 17 amino acids. Per the germline V gene, CDR1 is SGHTA and CDR2 is FQGNSA. This CDR3 is CASSLAVWASVNSPLHF. The CDR3 region has the DNA TGTGCCAGCAGCTTAGCGGTCTGGGCTTCGGTGAATTCACCCCTCCACTTT.

J is TRBJ2-5 and V is TRBV6-6, with D perhaps matching TRBD1 (6 bases). This CDR3 has 14 residues. The V and J ends lost 0 bases and 7 bases respectively, with 12 bases between them. Germline V lookup: CDR1 MNHNY, CDR2 SVGAGI (reference sequence). CDR3 protein: CASSYSTGSGTQYF. CDR3 DNA sequence: TGTGCCAGCAGTTACTCAACAGGGAGCGGGACCCAGTACTTC.

This chain uses TRBV7-2 with TRBJ2-7, with D perhaps TRBD1 (6 bases). Per the germline V gene, CDR1 is SGHTA and CDR2 is FQGNSA. V lost 3 bases to trimming and J lost 6 bases, with 21 bases between them. The CDR3 totals 16 residues. Here the CDR3 DNA reads TGTGCCAGCAGCTTCTTGGGGGCAGGATCTAACTCCGAGCAGTACTTC. This gives the protein CASSFLGAGSNSEQYF.

The genes are TRBV2 and TRBJ1-5; D is possibly TRBD1 (6 bases). Germline values: CDR1 SNHLY, CDR2 FYNNEI. This CDR3 comprises 15 residues. Trimming removed 0 bases at V and 4 bases at J, with 10 bases between. The CDR3 DNA is TGTGCCAGCAGTGAAGCGGGGGCGAGAAATCAGCCCCAGCATTTT. Protein: CASSEAGARNQPQHF.

This clone was detected only once. The rearrangement uses TRBV6-5 and TRBJ2-1; 10 nucleotides match TRBD2. Losses at the gene ends were 4 bases for V and 2 bases for J; bases not matched to a gene: 5. Germline values: CDR1 MNHEY, CDR2 SVGAGI. The length of the CDR3 is 16 residues. CDR3 sequence reads: CASSLAGGFPYNEQFF. The CDR3 DNA reads TGTGCCAGCAGTTTAGCGGGAGGCTTCCCCTACAATGAGCAGTTCTTC.

This sequence joins TRBV10-2 and TRBJ2-1; D perhaps matches TRBD2 (5 bases). The CDR3 sequence is 14 residues long. Trimming left V 4 bases short and J 2 bases short, with 9 bases between. CDR1 is WSHSY, CDR2 SAAADI, per germline. CDR3 sequence reads: CASSVGKAYNEQFF. The CDR3 nucleotides read TGCGCCAGCAGTGTCGGGAAAGCCTACAATGAGCAGTTCTTC.

J is TRBJ1-6 and V is TRBV11-2; 7 nucleotides line up with TRBD1. This CDR3 is 15 amino acids long. Germline CDR1 is SGHAT and CDR2 is FQNNGV. The V segment lost 5 bases and the J segment 5 bases; nucleotides outside the gene matches: 6. In DNA, the CDR3 is TGTGCCAGCAGCCCTGACAGGGTGAATAATTCACCCCTCCACTTT. Translating gives CASSPDRVNNSPLHF.

This clone was picked up a small number of times. The chain links TRBV6-5 to TRBJ2-1; 8 nucleotides match TRBD2. After removal of 5 bases from V and 10 bases from J, the junction contained 7 bases not matched to a gene. The CDR3 has 13 residues. CDR1 and CDR2 from the germline V gene are MNHEY and SVGAGI. CDR3 sequence reads: CASSPTGGEEQFF. The CDR3 bases are TGTGCCAGCAGTCCCACCGGGGGGGAGGAGCAGTTCTTC.

This clone was detected only a few times. The rearrangement joins TRBV30 to TRBJ1-2; 7 positions match TRBD1. The junction had 9 bases not matched to a gene; V was cut back by 1 base and J by 7 bases. CDR3 length: 14 residues. CDR1 is GTSNPN, CDR2 SVGIG, per germline (reference sequence). DNA of the CDR3: TGTGCCTGGAGTGCGCTGAGACAGGGACTTGGCTACACCTTC. Its translation is CAWSALRQGLGYTF.

This clone was recorded at least ten times. CDR3: CASSSSRRSEAFF. Here the CDR3 DNA reads TGTGCCAGCAGTTCGTCCAGGAGGTCTGAAGCTTTCTTT. This sequence joins TRBV27 and TRBJ1-1; unclear D gene. Germline lookup yields CDR1 MNHEY and CDR2 SMNVEV (reference sequence). The ends were cut back, 4 bases at V and 6 bases at J, with 12 bases in the middle. CDR3 length equals 13 residues.

The chain is built from TRBV7-2 and TRBJ2-7, with 8 bases matching TRBD1. Losses at the gene ends were 4 bases for V and 2 bases for J; bases not matched to a gene: 10. This CDR3 region has 16 residues. The germline V gene encodes CDR1 SGHTA and CDR2 FQGNSA. In DNA, the CDR3 is TGTGCCAGCAGCTCCGCAGGGGGCGGGTTAACCTACGAGCAGTACTTC. It translates to CASSSAGGGLTYEQYF. The full variable domain, in which reference TRBV7-2 and TRBJ2-7 provide the parts outside the CDR3, is GAGVSQSPSNKVTEKGKDVELRCDPISGHTALYWYRQSLGQGLEFLIYFQGNSAPDKSGLPSDRFSAERTGGSVSTLTIQRTQQEDSAVYLCASSSAGGGLTYEQYFGPGTRLTVT.

The rearrangement uses TRBV5-6 and TRBJ1-4; TRBD1 agrees at 7 bases. CDR3 length equals 16 residues. Germline CDR1 reads SGHDT; CDR2 reads YYEEEE. J gave up 6 bases and V 4 bases, and 12 bases lay outside the gene matches. The CDR3 nucleotides read TGTGCCAGCAGCCGGGAGGGGGCAGGTACTTATGAAAAACTGTTTTTT. This gives the protein CASSREGAGTYEKLFF. The complete variable domain, with remaining parts taken from reference TRBV5-6 and TRBJ1-4, reads DAGVTQSPTHLIKTRGQQVTLRCSPKSGHDTVSWYQQALGQGPQFIFQYYEEEERQRGNFPDRFSGHQFPNYSSELNVNALLLGDSALYLCASSREGAGTYEKLFFGSGTQLSVL.

This chain joins TRBV28 and TRBJ1-4, with D maybe TRBD1 (6 bases). Germline V gene data show CDR1 as MDHEN and CDR2 as SYDVKM. V lost 6 bases to trimming and J lost 4 bases, with 15 bases between them. CDR3 length: 15 amino acids. As DNA, the CDR3 is TGTGCCAGCAGGTTAGGGGGACATTTTAATGAAAAACTGTTTTTT. Translation gives CASRLGGHFNEKLFF.

The V and J genes are TRBV7-9 and TRBJ2-7; TRBD1 matches 7 bases. After removal of 2 bases from V and 7 bases from J, the junction contained 8 bases not matched to a gene. Looked up from germline, CDR1 is SEHNR and CDR2 is FQNEAQ (reference sequence). This CDR3 comprises 14 residues. The CDR3 nucleotides read TGTGCCAGCAGCTTAAGGGGGCCACCGGGGGAGCAGTACTTC. This encodes CASSLRGPPGEQYF.

The chain has TRBV15 and TRBJ2-5; TRBD2 is a possible D gene (5 bases). The germline CDR1 and CDR2 sequences are LNHNV and YYDKDF (reference sequence). The V gene lost 4 bases and the J gene lost 5 bases, with 8 bases spanning the gap. The CDR3 has 12 amino acids. The CDR3 DNA follows: TGTGCCACCAGCAACCCGGGGGAGACCCAGTACTTC. As protein: CATSNPGETQYF.

Only a few counts were recorded for this clone. The V call is TRBV15, the J call TRBJ2-1; 8 bases align to TRBD2. After removal of 5 bases from V and 9 bases from J, the junction contained 12 bases not matched to a gene. In germline, CDR1 is LNHNV, CDR2 YYDKDF (reference sequence). The CDR3 totals 15 residues. CDR3 sequence reads: CATSQQRGQGGEQFF. The CDR3, as DNA: TGTGCCACCAGCCAGCAGCGGGGGCAAGGGGGTGAGCAGTTCTTC.

The chain couples TRBV5-4 to TRBJ2-1; D possibly corresponds to TRBD1 (6 bases). The V gene's germline CDR1 is SGHNT and CDR2 YYREEE (reference sequence). The CDR3 length is 14 residues. The V and J ends lost 4 bases and 6 bases respectively, with 14 bases between them. The CDR3 is CASSTQTGTNEQFF. The CDR3 DNA reads as TGTGCCAGCAGCACCCAAACAGGGACCAATGAGCAGTTCTTC.

For this clone: An end of the junction does not agree with germline; a read error may underlie this. The chain joins TRBV28 to TRBJ1-1; no definite D call. Germline values: CDR1 MDHEN, CDR2 SYDVKM. CDR3 size: 12 residues. CDR3 in DNA: TGTGCCAGCAGTTCCTCGGACGCAAGGAGGAGGTTT. This gives the protein CASSSSDARRRF.

The rearrangement uses TRBV29-1 and TRBJ2-7, with a weak D call TRBD1 (7 bases). Trimming took off 1 base at V and 3 bases at J, with 13 bases between the two ends. CDR1 is SQVTM and CDR2 is ANQGSEA in the germline V gene. The CDR3 spans 14 residues. CDR3 sequence reads: CSVEGRQGGYEQYF. The CDR3 region has the DNA TGCAGCGTTGAAGGGAGACAGGGAGGCTACGAGCAGTACTTC.

This rearrangement joins TRBV21-1 to TRBJ2-3; the listed D gene, TRBD2, was not tested against the DNA. TRBV21-1 is labeled a pseudogene. CDR3 length: 17 residues. The CDR3 sequence: CASSKVRATWCTDTQYF. The CDR3, as DNA: TGTGCCAGCAGCAAAGTTAGAGCGACCTGGTGCACAGATACGCAGTATTTT.

V is TRBV2 and J is TRBJ2-3, with D perhaps matching TRBD1 (6 bases). The V end lost 8 bases, the J end lost 0 bases, and 12 bases lay between the germline ends. The CDR3 spans 14 residues. In germline, CDR1 is SNHLY, CDR2 FYNNEI. The CDR3 sequence is CASGIGGSTDTQYF. As DNA, the CDR3 is TGTGCCAGCGGGATAGGGGGAAGCACAGATACGCAGTATTTT.

CDR3: CASSSNRGIQYF. Here the CDR3 DNA reads TGTGCCAGCAGTTCCAACAGGGGCATTCAGTACTTC. The rearrangement links TRBV27 to TRBJ2-4; 7 bases fit TRBD1. The CDR3 extends over 12 amino acids. Germline CDR1 is MNHEY and CDR2 is SMNVEV (reference sequence). Trimming took 4 bases from V and 9 from J; bases not matched to a gene: 3.

The genes are TRBV19 and TRBJ2-3; 7 bases line up with TRBD1. The V gene end was trimmed by 4 bases and the J gene end by 11 bases; junction bases not matched to a gene: 12. The CDR3 consists of 14 residues. In germline, CDR1 is LNHDA, CDR2 SQIVND (reference sequence). The CDR3 sequence is CASSTLQGWVEQYF. The CDR3 nucleotides read TGTGCCAGTAGTACCCTACAGGGGTGGGTAGAGCAGTATTTT.

The chain is built from TRBV27 and TRBJ2-5; D possibly corresponds to TRBD2 (6 bases). V lost 5 bases, J lost 1 base, and 11 bases lay in between. The CDR3 runs 14 residues. The germline V gene has CDR1 MNHEY and CDR2 SMNVEV (reference sequence). The DNA for the CDR3 is TGTGCCAGCAGTCAAACCGGGAGCCAAGAGACCCAGTACTTC. It encodes CASSQTGSQETQYF.

This clone was seen many times. The CDR3 loop reads CASSMVAGDYNEQFF. The CDR3 coding sequence is TGTGCCAGTAGTATGGTAGCGGGAGACTACAATGAGCAGTTCTTC. V gene TRBV19 combines with J gene TRBJ2-1; 9 bases match TRBD2. The V gene end was trimmed by 3 bases and the J gene end by 3 bases; junction bases not matched to a gene: 3. Per germline, CDR1 LNHDA and CDR2 SQIVND (reference sequence). This CDR3 is built from 15 residues. The whole variable domain, remainder taken from reference TRBV19 and TRBJ2-1, is DGGITQSPKYLFRKEGQNVTLSCEQNLNHDAMYWYRQDPGQGLRLIYYSQIVNDFQKGDIAEGYSVSREKKESFPLTVTSAQKNPTAFYLCASSMVAGDYNEQFFGPGTRLTVL.

The chain couples TRBV28 to TRBJ1-6; D is undetermined. Per the germline V gene, CDR1 is MDHEN and CDR2 is SYDVKM. V lost 8 bases and J 0 bases, leaving 14 bases between the germline ends. CDR3 length: 16 residues. CDR3 in amino acids: CASFTMRASYNSPLHF. The CDR3 nucleotides read TGTGCCAGCTTTACGATGAGGGCCTCCTATAATTCACCCCTCCACTTT.

V and J are TRBV7-2 and TRBJ2-7; 8 nucleotides match TRBD2. The CDR3 spans 14 residues. The germline gives CDR1 SGHTA, CDR2 FQGNSA. With 5 bases clipped from V and 3 bases from J, the junction kept 6 bases outside the gene matches. Here the CDR3 reads CASSPTSGNYEQYF. The CDR3 DNA sequence: TGTGCCAGCAGCCCAACTAGCGGCAACTACGAGCAGTACTTC.

This chain links TRBV6-1 with TRBJ2-5, with 7 nucleotides matching TRBD2. V shed 4 bases and J 11 bases; nucleotides not matched to a gene: 16. The CDR3 is 15 residues long. Germline V gene data show CDR1 as MNHNS and CDR2 as SASEGT. Here the CDR3 reads CASSGWEGPLGEQYF. The CDR3 nucleotides read TGTGCCAGCAGTGGTTGGGAGGGCCCATTGGGAGAGCAGTACTTC.